Shown below are 30 T cell receptor beta chains from a single sample sequenced in a study of control samples from healthy donors and cancer patients. Sequenced by immunoSEQ multiplex PCR; TCRdb stores in-frame clones only, minus some. The table shows about 220,000 clones, with over 90% occurring only once. What was sequenced was blood. These receptors all come from a man over 45 in good health.

V usage is TRBV20-1 and J usage is TRBJ1-1, with D uncertain. With 3 bases removed from V and 0 bases from J, the gap between germline ends came to 5 bases. There are 12 residues in the CDR3. Germline-derived CDR1 and CDR2 are DFQATT and SNEGSKA (reference sequence). The CDR3 protein is CSASSVNTEAFF. In nucleotides, the CDR3 is TGCAGTGCTAGTTCAGTGAACACTGAAGCTTTCTTT.

This chain joins TRBV11-2 and TRBJ2-6; no clear D. The CDR3 runs to 15 residues. V was trimmed by 5 bases and J by 0 bases, leaving 8 bases between them. Per the germline V gene, CDR1 is SGHAT and CDR2 is FQNNGV. As DNA, the CDR3 is TGTGCCAGCAGCCAGAGTTTCTCTGGGGCCAACGTCCTGACTTTC. Amino acids: CASSQSFSGANVLTF.

The V and J genes are TRBV5-5 and TRBJ2-5; either TRBD1 or TRBD2 may fit D (6 bases each). The CDR3 totals 16 residues. Trimming took 5 bases from V and 4 from J, leaving 21 bases between them. Looked up from germline, CDR1 is SGHKS and CDR2 is YYEKEE (reference sequence). The CDR3 spells CASSQQGGETGETQYF. The CDR3 coding sequence is TGTGCCAGCAGTCAACAGGGCGGGGAGACCGGAGAGACCCAGTACTTC.

The J gene is TRBJ2-1, the V gene TRBV7-2; no firm D call. CDR3 length equals 16 residues. Germline V gives CDR1 SGHTA, CDR2 FQGNSA. The V gene lost 3 bases and the J gene lost 9 bases, with 21 bases spanning the gap. CDR3 coding DNA: TGTGCCAGCAGCTTTCCCGGACGGTCCGCCTGGGGTGAGCAGTTCTTC. Its translation is CASSFPGRSAWGEQFF.

This chain connects TRBV7-2 to TRBJ1-6; the D gene is possibly TRBD1 (6 bases). The CDR3 covers 16 residues. Trimming took off 4 bases at V and 9 bases at J, with 19 bases between the two ends. CDR1 and CDR2 from the germline V gene are SGHTA and FQGNSA. In nucleotides, the CDR3 is TGTGCCAGCAGCTCCCAACAGGGACTGGGGGGTTCACCCCTCCACTTT. Amino acid sequence: CASSSQQGLGGSPLHF.

Points on this clone: Sequence at one end of the junction differs from germline and may be a read error. This chain connects TRBV11-2 to TRBJ2-2; 9 nucleotides align to TRBD1. The germline CDR1 and CDR2 sequences are SGHAT and FQNNGV. This CDR3 has 15 residues. Here the CDR3 DNA reads TGTGCCAGCAGCCCCGGGACAGGGAACGCCGGGGAGCTGTTTTTT. Its protein product is CASSPGTGNAGELFF.

V is TRBV7-9 and J is TRBJ1-2, with D hard to call. The CDR3 has 17 residues. V lost 1 base to trimming and J lost 4 bases, with 19 bases between them. CDR1 and CDR2 from the germline V gene are SEHNR and FQNEAQ (reference sequence). The CDR3 reads CASSLEAHSEPGYGYTF. As DNA, the CDR3 is TGTGCCAGCAGCTTAGAGGCCCACTCAGAACCTGGCTATGGCTACACCTTC. The full variable domain, in which reference TRBV7-9 and TRBJ1-2 provide the parts outside the CDR3, is DTGVSQNPRHKITKRGQNVTFRCDPISEHNRLYWYRQTLGQGPEFLTYFQNEAQLEKSRLLSDRFSAERPKGSFSTLEIQRTEQGDSAMYLCASSLEAHSEPGYGYTFGSGTRLTVV.

On this clone itself: Other DNA sequences in this sample translate to the same CDR3. V is TRBV5-1 and J is TRBJ1-4; maybe TRBD1 (6 bases). The CDR3 consists of 13 residues. CDR1 is SGHRS, CDR2 YFSETQ, per germline. Trimming shortened V by 4 bases and J by 5 bases, and 9 bases separated the two germline ends. The CDR3 sequence: CASSGQLNEKLFF. As DNA, the CDR3 is TGCGCCAGCAGCGGACAGCTAAATGAAAAACTGTTTTTT.

The V call is TRBV18, the J call TRBJ2-1; a possible D gene is TRBD2 (5 bases). CDR3 size: 15 residues. V gave up 1 base and J gave up 9 bases, with 16 bases separating them. Germline V lookup: CDR1 KGHSH, CDR2 LQKENI. This chain's CDR3 is CASSPQAGRAGEQFF. The DNA for the CDR3 is TGTGCCAGCTCACCACAAGCAGGCCGGGCGGGTGAGCAGTTCTTC.

This clone was detected only once. V usage is TRBV21-1 and J usage is TRBJ2-2; the DNA was not compared with TRBD2, the D call given in the table. TRBV21-1 is a documented pseudogene. The CDR3 totals 16 residues. The CDR3 region has the DNA TGTGCCAGCAGCAAACTATTTGAGGACTTCGTCAGGGAGCTGTTTTTT. Translation gives CASSKLFEDFVRELFF.

The chain employs TRBV18 and TRBJ1-1; D possibly corresponds to TRBD1 (5 bases). Germline loops: CDR1 KGHSH, CDR2 LQKENI. This CDR3 is built from 13 residues. The V gene lost 5 bases and the J gene lost 8 bases, with 15 bases spanning the gap. CDR3 residues: CASSGVQGAEAFF. CDR3 DNA: TGTGCCAGCTCAGGGGTTCAGGGCGCGGAAGCTTTCTTT. The full variable domain, its missing parts supplied by reference TRBV18 and TRBJ1-1, is NAGVMQNPRHLVRRRGQEARLRCSPMKGHSHVYWYRQLPEEGLKFMVYLQKENIIDESGMPKERFSAEFPKEGPSILRIQQVVRGDSAAYFCASSGVQGAEAFFGQGTRLTVV.

The rearrangement uses TRBV5-4 and TRBJ2-3; TRBD2 might be the D (6 bases). Trimming left V 2 bases short and J 6 bases short, with 10 bases between. The germline V gene encodes CDR1 SGHNT and CDR2 YYREEE (reference sequence). The CDR3 extends over 13 amino acids. Here the CDR3 reads CASSFAGPDTQYF. CDR3 bases: TGTGCCAGCAGCTTCGCGGGGCCCGATACGCAGTATTTT. Full variable domain (remainder filled in from reference TRBV5-4 and TRBJ2-3): ETGVTQSPTHLIKTRGQQVTLRCSSQSGHNTVSWYQQALGQGPQFIFQYYREEENGRGNFPPRFSGLQFPNYSSELNVNALELDDSALYLCASSFAGPDTQYFGPGTRLTVL.

This clone occurred once. The J gene is TRBJ1-5, the V gene TRBV2; D gene uncertain. V was cut by 5 bases and J by 2 bases, with 13 bases left in between. The CDR3 spans 15 residues. CDR1 SNHLY and CDR2 FYNNEI come from the germline V gene. Here the CDR3 reads CASSFMGVGNQPQHF. CDR3 in DNA: TGTGCCAGCAGTTTCATGGGAGTTGGCAATCAGCCCCAGCATTTT.

CDR3 protein: CASSENLLRPQHF. In nucleotides, the CDR3 is TGTGCCAGCAGTGAAAATCTTCTGAGGCCCCAGCATTTT. The V gene is TRBV6-1, the J gene TRBJ1-5; no reliable D call. The CDR3 runs 13 residues. Germline V gene data show CDR1 as MNHNS and CDR2 as SASEGT. Deletions cut 2 bases from V and 9 bases from J, with 11 bases between.

The chain uses TRBV6-4 and TRBJ2-3; 7 positions agree with TRBD2. The CDR3 runs to 18 residues. The V and J ends lost 0 bases and 1 base, in that order; junction bases with no gene match: 10. Germline-derived CDR1 and CDR2 are MRHNA and SNTAGT. The DNA for the CDR3 is TGTGCCAGCAGTGACTCGAGTCAGCTGGGGGGGGGCACAGATACGCAGTATTTT. Translating it yields CASSDSSQLGGGTDTQYF.

The chain has TRBV6-5 and TRBJ1-2, with D possibly being TRBD1 (6 bases). V lost 4 bases and J 5 bases, leaving 20 bases between the germline ends. Germline V gene data show CDR1 as MNHEY and CDR2 as SVGAGI. The CDR3 runs 16 residues. Here the CDR3 reads CASSSGAGAAPYGYTF. CDR3 nucleotide sequence: TGTGCCAGCAGTTCGGGTGCGGGGGCCGCGCCTTATGGCTACACCTTC.

The gene calls are TRBV5-6 and TRBJ1-1; no reliable D call. Germline V gives CDR1 SGHDT, CDR2 YYEEEE. The CDR3 spans 15 residues. Trimming pared 0 bases from V and 0 bases from J, leaving 9 bases between. The CDR3, as DNA: TGTGCCAGCAGCTTGGAGGGATTACTGAACACTGAAGCTTTCTTT. This translates into CASSLEGLLNTEAFF. The complete variable domain, with remaining parts taken from reference TRBV5-6 and TRBJ1-1, reads DAGVTQSPTHLIKTRGQQVTLRCSPKSGHDTVSWYQQALGQGPQFIFQYYEEEERQRGNFPDRFSGHQFPNYSSELNVNALLLGDSALYLCASSLEGLLNTEAFFGQGTRLTVV.

The chain employs TRBV7-9 and TRBJ2-3, with TRBD1 identical over 8 bases. J was trimmed by 4 bases and V by 6 bases; bases with no gene match: 6. CDR3 length: 14 amino acids. The V gene's germline CDR1 is SEHNR and CDR2 FQNEAQ (reference sequence). CDR3 DNA sequence: TGTGCCAGCAGGAGGACAGGGAATGCAGATACGCAGTATTTT. It specifies CASRRTGNADTQYF.

This clone has only one observation. The chain combines TRBV5-6 with TRBJ2-7; D is unresolved. V lost 3 bases and J lost 3, with 4 bases in between. This CDR3 comprises 11 residues. Germline loops: CDR1 SGHDT, CDR2 YYEEEE. CDR3 sequence reads: CASSSGYEQYV. For the CDR3, the DNA is TGTGCCAGCAGCTCGGGCTACGAGCAGTACGTC.

The chain links TRBV5-6 to TRBJ2-5, with no clear D. V was shortened by 4 bases and J by 2 bases, with 15 bases between the two germline ends. The CDR3 has 15 residues. CDR1 SGHDT and CDR2 YYEEEE come from the germline V gene. The CDR3 is CASSLINEIQETQYF. DNA for the CDR3: TGTGCCAGCAGCCTTATAAATGAGATACAAGAGACCCAGTACTTC.

This chain's CDR3 is CASSSDRGVSSVGGYTF. The CDR3 DNA sequence: TGTGCCAGCAGTTCGGACAGGGGAGTCTCTTCGGTTGGTGGCTACACCTTC. The V call is TRBV6-2 or TRBV6-3, the J call TRBJ1-2, with 9 bases fitting TRBD1. Per germline, CDR1 MNHEY and CDR2 SVGEGT. With 4 bases clipped from V and 7 bases from J, the junction kept 16 bases outside the gene matches. This CDR3 comprises 17 residues.

The chain is built from TRBV24-1 and TRBJ2-1, with 9 bases lining up with TRBD1. V was pared by 7 bases and J by 9 bases, with 12 bases of the junction left unmatched. Germline loops: CDR1 KGHDR, CDR2 SFDVKD. The CDR3 length is 15 residues. Here the CDR3 DNA reads TGTGCCACCAGGGAACCGGGACAGGGCGAAGGTGAGCAGTTCTTC. Residues: CATREPGQGEGEQFF.

The CDR3 is CASSVEGRSSGNTIYF. The CDR3 nucleotides read TGTGCCAGCAGCGTAGAGGGACGGAGCTCTGGAAACACCATATATTTT. The chain couples TRBV9 to TRBJ1-3, with TRBD1 as a possible D gene (5 bases). Germline V lookup: CDR1 SGDLS, CDR2 YYNGEE. V was trimmed by 0 bases and J by 0 bases, leaving 10 bases between them. The CDR3 covers 16 residues.

This clone has just one count. The rearrangement links TRBV6-1 to TRBJ2-1; 9 bases agree with TRBD2. The trim removed 3 bases at V and 7 bases at J, leaving 7 bases unmatched. Germline-derived CDR1 and CDR2 are MNHNS and SASEGT. The CDR3 sequence is 15 residues long. The CDR3 spells CASSDKAGGTNEQFF. DNA of the CDR3: TGTGCCAGCAGTGACAAGGCGGGGGGGACTAATGAGCAGTTCTTC.

The chain's CDR3 is CAISEPGGYGYTF. CDR3 nucleotides: TGTGCCATCAGTGAGCCAGGAGGCTATGGCTACACCTTC. The chain has TRBV10-3 and TRBJ1-2; no clear D gene. Germline V gives CDR1 ENHRY, CDR2 SYGVKD. The CDR3 totals 13 residues. Trimming took 2 bases from V and 4 from J, leaving 8 bases between them.

This clone was counted once. The chain recombines TRBV13 with TRBJ2-3, with 9 bases matching TRBD1. The CDR3 loop spans 15 amino acids. Germline loops: CDR1 PRHDT, CDR2 FYEKMQ (reference sequence). The junction had 6 bases not matched to a gene; V was cut back by 4 bases and J by 4 bases. For the CDR3, the DNA is TGTGCCAGCAGCTCATACAGGGGGCAACCAGATACGCAGTATTTT. It yields the protein CASSSYRGQPDTQYF.

J is TRBJ1-2 and V is TRBV4-1, with D tentatively TRBD1 (6 bases). The V gene's germline CDR1 is MGHRA and CDR2 YSYEKL. Trimming took 0 bases from V and 6 from J, leaving 14 bases between them. This CDR3 is 15 amino acids long. The DNA of the CDR3 is TGCGCCAGCAGCCAAGATCTTGCGGCAGGGGATGGCTACACCTTC. Amino acid sequence: CASSQDLAAGDGYTF.

The table lists this clone with a few counts. The CDR3 DNA is TGTGCCAGCAGTTACTCCATCGACTCTAGTGGCTACACCTTC. As protein: CASSYSIDSSGYTF. The V and J genes are TRBV6-5 and TRBJ1-2; no reliable D call. This CDR3 is 14 amino acids long. Trimming removed 0 bases at V and 7 bases at J, with 12 bases between. Germline CDR1 MNHEY, CDR2 SVGAGI.

V usage is TRBV4-1 and J usage is TRBJ1-5; a weak D match, TRBD1 (6 bases). CDR3 size: 17 residues. Germline values: CDR1 MGHRA, CDR2 YSYEKL. The ends were cut back, 5 bases at V and 6 bases at J, with 23 bases in the middle. This chain's CDR3 is CASSLGGLAGEVQPQHF. The CDR3 coding sequence is TGCGCCAGCAGCTTAGGGGGATTGGCAGGGGAGGTTCAGCCCCAGCATTTT.

The chain recombines TRBV5-4 with TRBJ1-1; D is unclear. CDR1 is SGHNT and CDR2 is YYREEE in the germline V gene (reference sequence). V was cut by 4 bases and J by 2 bases, with 9 bases left in between. This CDR3 region has 13 residues. Here the CDR3 reads CASSQQRNTEAFF. The DNA of the CDR3 is TGTGCCAGCAGCCAACAGAGAAACACTGAAGCTTTCTTT.